The rows below give T cell receptor beta chains drawn from one sample of a study of vaccination and CD4 T cells after COVID-19. The antigens of these receptors remain unknown. TCRdb analysed the PCR reads with MiXCR anew, one entry per CDR3 protein. Counted here are about 23,000 distinct CDR3 sequences, under 65% occurring once; the ten biggest clones make up 2.5% to 3%. The sample taken for sequencing was CD4+ T cells from blood, cultured in vitro. The receptors were sampled from a human donor who had recovered from COVID-19. CDR3s include the opening cysteine and the closing phenylalanine or tryptophan.

>TRBV20-1|TRBJ1-5
CSARVPGDQPQHF
>TRBV7-2|TRBJ1-2
CASSRSGPYGYTF
>TRBV18|TRBJ1-1
CASSPSDSATEAFF
>TRBV20-1|TRBJ1-2
CSAPGSRYGYTF
>TRBV2|TRBJ2-1
CASMRGQYNEQFF
>TRBV24-1|TRBJ1-1
CATRQTANTEAFF
>TRBV28|TRBJ2-3
CASSFGAGQDFTDTQYF
>TRBV6-5|TRBJ1-5
CASSWGWDQLQHF
>TRBV7-4|TRBJ1-2
CASSGPRPTNYGYTF
>TRBV5-6|TRBJ2-7
CASSAGQGAPYEQYF
>TRBV2|TRBJ1-2
CASSDRDRAGYTF
>TRBV20-1|TRBJ2-5
CSALAGGLGETQYF
>TRBV4-1|TRBJ2-2
CASRPGRNTGELFF
>TRBV12-3/TRBV12-4|TRBJ1-1
CASSFQGAGEAFF
>TRBV5-4|TRBJ1-6
CASSPGRGGSGSPLHF
>TRBV6-2/TRBV6-3|TRBJ2-7
CASRGRPAVYEQYF
>TRBV5-1|TRBJ2-3
CASSLVVAGTAQYF
>TRBV7-8|TRBJ1-1
CASSPLTGRFTEAFF
>TRBV7-8|TRBJ1-5
CASKEGFSNQPQHF
>TRBV1|TRBJ1-1
CTSSPLGGNTEAFF
>TRBV7-2|TRBJ2-5
CASSLRDRGQETQYF
>TRBV20-1|TRBJ2-7
CSASQRPLDEQYF
>TRBV29-1|TRBJ1-2
CSGKMDRAGGYTF
>TRBV19|TRBJ2-7
CASSTDRGYEQYF
>TRBV6-1|TRBJ1-5
CASSSLENSNQPQHF
>TRBV19|TRBJ2-1
CATGDRGNEQFF
>TRBV20-1|TRBJ2-7
CSATPPGISYEQYF
>TRBV2|TRBJ1-6
CASTPGGRSNSPLHF
>TRBV24-1|TRBJ2-3
CATAAGGLTDTQYF
>TRBV20-1|TRBJ1-2
CSAERTYNYGYTF
>TRBV20-1|TRBJ2-3
CSARFPSGDTQYF
>TRBV7-8|TRBJ2-5
CASSFRTGGVETQYF
>TRBV20-1|TRBJ1-2
CSARAPSTGGLYGYTF
>TRBV7-6|TRBJ1-5
CASSPGGRNQPQHF
>TRBV7-2|TRBJ2-7
CASSLGPGDLPYKQYF
>TRBV6-1|TRBJ2-3
CASSGAGGGADTQYF
>TRBV6-1|TRBJ2-1
CASRRGDSYNEQFF